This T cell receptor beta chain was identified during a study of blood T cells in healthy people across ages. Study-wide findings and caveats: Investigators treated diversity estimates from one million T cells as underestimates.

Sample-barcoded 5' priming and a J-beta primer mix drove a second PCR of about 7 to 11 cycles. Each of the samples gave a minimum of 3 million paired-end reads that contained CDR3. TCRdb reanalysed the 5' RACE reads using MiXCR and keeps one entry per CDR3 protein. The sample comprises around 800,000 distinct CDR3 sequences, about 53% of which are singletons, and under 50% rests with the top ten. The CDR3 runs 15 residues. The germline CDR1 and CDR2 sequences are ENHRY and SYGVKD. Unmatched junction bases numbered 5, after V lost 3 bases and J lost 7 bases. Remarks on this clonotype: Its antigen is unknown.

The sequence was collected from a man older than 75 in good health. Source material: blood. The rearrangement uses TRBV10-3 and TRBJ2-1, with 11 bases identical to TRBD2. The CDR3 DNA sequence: TGTGCCATCAGTGATATGTCTAGCGGGAGGAATGAGCAGTTCTTC. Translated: CAISDMSSGRNEQFF.